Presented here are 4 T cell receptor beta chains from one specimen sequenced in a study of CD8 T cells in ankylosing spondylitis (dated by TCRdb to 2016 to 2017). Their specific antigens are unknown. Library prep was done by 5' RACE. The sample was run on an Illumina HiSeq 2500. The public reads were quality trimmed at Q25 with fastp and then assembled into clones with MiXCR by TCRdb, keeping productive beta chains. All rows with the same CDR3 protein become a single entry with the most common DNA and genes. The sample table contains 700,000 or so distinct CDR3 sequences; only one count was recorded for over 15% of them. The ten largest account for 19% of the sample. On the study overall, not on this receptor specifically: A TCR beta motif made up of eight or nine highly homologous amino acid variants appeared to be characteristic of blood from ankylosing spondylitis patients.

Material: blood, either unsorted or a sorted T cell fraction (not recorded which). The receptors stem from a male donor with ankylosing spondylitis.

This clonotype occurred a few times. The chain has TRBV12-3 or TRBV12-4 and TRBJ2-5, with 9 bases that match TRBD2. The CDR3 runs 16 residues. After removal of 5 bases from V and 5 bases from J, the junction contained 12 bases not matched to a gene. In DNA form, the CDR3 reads TGTGCCAGCAGTAGCGTACGAGCGGGAGGTGGGGAGACCCAGTACTTC. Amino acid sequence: CASSSVRAGGGETQYF.

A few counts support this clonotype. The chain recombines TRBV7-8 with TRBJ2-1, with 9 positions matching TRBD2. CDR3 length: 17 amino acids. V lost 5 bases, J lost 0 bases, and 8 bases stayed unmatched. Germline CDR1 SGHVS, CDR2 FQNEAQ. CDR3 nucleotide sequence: TGTGCCAGCAGCCCTAGCCAGACTAGCGGCTCCTACAATGAGCAGTTCTTC. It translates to CASSPSQTSGSYNEQFF.

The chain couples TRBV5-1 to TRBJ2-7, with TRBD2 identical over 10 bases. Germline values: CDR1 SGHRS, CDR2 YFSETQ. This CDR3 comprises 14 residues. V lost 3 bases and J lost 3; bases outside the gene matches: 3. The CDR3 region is CASSYTSGDYEQYF. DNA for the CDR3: TGCGCCAGCAGCTATACTAGCGGGGACTACGAGCAGTACTTC.

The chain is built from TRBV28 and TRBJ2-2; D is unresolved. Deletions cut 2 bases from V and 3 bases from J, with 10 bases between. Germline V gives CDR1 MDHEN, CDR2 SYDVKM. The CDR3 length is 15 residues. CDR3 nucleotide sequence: TGTGCCAGCAGTTTACCGGCGGATGACACCGGGGAGCTGTTTTTT. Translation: CASSLPADDTGELFF.